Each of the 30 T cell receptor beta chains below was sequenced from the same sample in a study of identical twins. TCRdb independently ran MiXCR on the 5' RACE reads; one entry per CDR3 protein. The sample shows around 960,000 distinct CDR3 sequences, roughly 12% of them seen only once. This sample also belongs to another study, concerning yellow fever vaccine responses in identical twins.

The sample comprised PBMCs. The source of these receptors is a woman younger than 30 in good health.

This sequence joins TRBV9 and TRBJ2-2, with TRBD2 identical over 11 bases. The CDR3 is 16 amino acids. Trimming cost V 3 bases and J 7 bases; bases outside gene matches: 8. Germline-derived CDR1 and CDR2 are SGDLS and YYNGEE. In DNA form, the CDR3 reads TGTGCCAGCAGCGACCCTCTAGCGGGAGGAGACGGGGAGCTGTTTTTT. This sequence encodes CASSDPLAGGDGELFF.

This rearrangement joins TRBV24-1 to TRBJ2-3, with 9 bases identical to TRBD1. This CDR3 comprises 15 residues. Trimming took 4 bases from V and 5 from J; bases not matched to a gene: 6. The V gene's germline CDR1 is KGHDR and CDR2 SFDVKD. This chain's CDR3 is CATSDNRDRVDTQYF. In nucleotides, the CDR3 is TGTGCCACCAGTGACAACCGGGACAGGGTAGATACGCAGTATTTT.

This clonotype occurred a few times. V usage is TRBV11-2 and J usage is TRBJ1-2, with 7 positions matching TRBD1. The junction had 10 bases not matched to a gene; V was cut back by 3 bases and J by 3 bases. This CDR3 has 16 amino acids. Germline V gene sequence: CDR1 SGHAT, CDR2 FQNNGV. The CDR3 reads CASSFPRRGPYYGYTF. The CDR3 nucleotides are TGTGCCAGCAGCTTCCCCCGTAGGGGGCCATACTATGGCTACACCTTC.

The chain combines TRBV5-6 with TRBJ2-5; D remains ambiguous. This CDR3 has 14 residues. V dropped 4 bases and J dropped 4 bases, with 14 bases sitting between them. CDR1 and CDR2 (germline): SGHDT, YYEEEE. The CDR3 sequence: CASSRSIARETQYF. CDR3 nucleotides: TGTGCCAGCAGCCGGAGCATCGCAAGAGAGACCCAGTACTTC.

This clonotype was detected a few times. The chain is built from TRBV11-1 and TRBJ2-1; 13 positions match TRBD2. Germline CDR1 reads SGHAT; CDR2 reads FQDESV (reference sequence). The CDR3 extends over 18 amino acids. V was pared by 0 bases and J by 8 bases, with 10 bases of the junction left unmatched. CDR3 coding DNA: TGTGCCAGCAGCTTAGCTCTGGGACTAGCGGGGCGAGCCGATGAGCAGTTCTTC. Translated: CASSLALGLAGRADEQFF.

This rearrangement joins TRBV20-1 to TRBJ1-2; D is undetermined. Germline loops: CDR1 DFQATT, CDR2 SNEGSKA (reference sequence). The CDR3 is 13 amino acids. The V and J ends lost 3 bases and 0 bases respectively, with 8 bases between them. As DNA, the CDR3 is TGCAGTGCTAGTAAGAATTCTAACTATGGCTACACCTTC. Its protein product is CSASKNSNYGYTF.

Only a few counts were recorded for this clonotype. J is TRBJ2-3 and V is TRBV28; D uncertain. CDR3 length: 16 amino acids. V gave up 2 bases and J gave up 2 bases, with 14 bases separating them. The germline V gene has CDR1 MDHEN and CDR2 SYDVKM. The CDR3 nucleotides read TGTGCCAGCAGTTTAGTCAGAACGGGTTCCACAGATACGCAGTATTTT. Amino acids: CASSLVRTGSTDTQYF.

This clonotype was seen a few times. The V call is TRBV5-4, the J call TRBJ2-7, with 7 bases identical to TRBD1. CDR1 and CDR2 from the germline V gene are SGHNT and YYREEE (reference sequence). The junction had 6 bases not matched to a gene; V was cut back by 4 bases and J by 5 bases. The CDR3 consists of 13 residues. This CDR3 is CASSPVDRDEQYF. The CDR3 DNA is TGTGCCAGCAGCCCAGTAGACAGGGACGAGCAGTACTTC.

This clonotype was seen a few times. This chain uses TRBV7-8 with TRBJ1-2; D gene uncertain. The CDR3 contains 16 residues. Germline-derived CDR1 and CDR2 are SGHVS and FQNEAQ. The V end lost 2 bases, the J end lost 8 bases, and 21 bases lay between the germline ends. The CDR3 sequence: CASSLLKEADLGGYTF. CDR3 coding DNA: TGTGCCAGCAGCTTACTTAAAGAGGCAGACCTAGGAGGCTACACCTTC.

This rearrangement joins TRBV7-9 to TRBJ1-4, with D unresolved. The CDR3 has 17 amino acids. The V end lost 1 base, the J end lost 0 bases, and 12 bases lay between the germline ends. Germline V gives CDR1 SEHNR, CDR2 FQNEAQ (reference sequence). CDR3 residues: CASSLGSASATNEKLFF. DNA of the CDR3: TGTGCCAGCAGCTTAGGGTCAGCGAGTGCAACTAATGAAAAACTGTTTTTT.

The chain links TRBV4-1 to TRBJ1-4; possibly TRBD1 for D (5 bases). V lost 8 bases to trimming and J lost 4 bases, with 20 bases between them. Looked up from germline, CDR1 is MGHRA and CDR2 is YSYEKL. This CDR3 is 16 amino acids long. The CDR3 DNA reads TGCGCCAGCGGCACCACCCGGGGGGACCTTAATGAAAAACTGTTTTTT. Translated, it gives CASGTTRGDLNEKLFF.

The CDR3 DNA follows: TGCAGCGTCAGGACAGGGGACCCCTACGAGCAGTACTTC. Translated, it gives CSVRTGDPYEQYF. The V and J genes are TRBV29-1 and TRBJ2-7; 9 positions match TRBD1. This CDR3 contains 13 residues. The germline V gene encodes CDR1 SQVTM and CDR2 ANQGSEA. After removal of 6 bases from V and 2 bases from J, the junction contained 5 bases not matched to a gene.

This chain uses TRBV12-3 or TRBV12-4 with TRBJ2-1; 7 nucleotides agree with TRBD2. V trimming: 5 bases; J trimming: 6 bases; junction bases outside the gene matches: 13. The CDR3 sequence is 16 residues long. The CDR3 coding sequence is TGTGCCAGCAGTGTCGAAACGGGGGGTCCGGGCAATGAGCAGTTCTTC. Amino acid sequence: CASSVETGGPGNEQFF.

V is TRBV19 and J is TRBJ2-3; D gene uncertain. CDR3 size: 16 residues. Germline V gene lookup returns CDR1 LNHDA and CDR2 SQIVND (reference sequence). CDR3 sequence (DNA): TGTGACCAGACTCCCAGGAAAGCCGAGGACACAGATACGCAGTATTTT. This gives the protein CDQTPRKAEDTDTQYF.

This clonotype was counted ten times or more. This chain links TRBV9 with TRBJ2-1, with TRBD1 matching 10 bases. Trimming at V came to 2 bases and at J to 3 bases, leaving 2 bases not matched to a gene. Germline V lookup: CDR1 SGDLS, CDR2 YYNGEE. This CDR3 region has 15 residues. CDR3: CASSVGQGVYNEQFF. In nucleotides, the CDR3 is TGTGCCAGCAGCGTCGGACAGGGGGTCTACAATGAGCAGTTCTTC.

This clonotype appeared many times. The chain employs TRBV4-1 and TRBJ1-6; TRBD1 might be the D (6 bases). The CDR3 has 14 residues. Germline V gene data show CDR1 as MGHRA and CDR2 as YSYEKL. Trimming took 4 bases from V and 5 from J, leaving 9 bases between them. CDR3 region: CASSPGHNNSPLHF. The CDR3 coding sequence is TGCGCCAGCAGCCCGGGACATAATAATTCACCCCTCCACTTT.

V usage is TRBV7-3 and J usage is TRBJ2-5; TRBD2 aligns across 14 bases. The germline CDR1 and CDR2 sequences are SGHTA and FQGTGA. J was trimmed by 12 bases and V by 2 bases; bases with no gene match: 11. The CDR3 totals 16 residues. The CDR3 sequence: CASSLAPGLAGVLKYF. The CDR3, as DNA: TGTGCCAGCAGCTTAGCCCCGGGACTAGCGGGAGTTTTGAAGTACTTC. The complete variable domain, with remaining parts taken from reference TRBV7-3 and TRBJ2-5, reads GAGVSQTPSNKVTEKGKYVELRCDPISGHTALYWYRQSLGQGPEFLIYFQGTGAADDSGLPNDRFFAVRPEGSVSTLKIQRTERGDSAVYLCASSLAPGLAGVLKYFGPGTRLLVL.

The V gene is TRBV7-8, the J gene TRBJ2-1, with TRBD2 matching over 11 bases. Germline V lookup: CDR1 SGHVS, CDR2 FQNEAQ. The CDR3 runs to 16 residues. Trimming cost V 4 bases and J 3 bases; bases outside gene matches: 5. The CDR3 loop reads CASSSNSGRDYNEQFF. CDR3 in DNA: TGTGCCAGCAGCTCCAATAGCGGGAGGGACTACAATGAGCAGTTCTTC.

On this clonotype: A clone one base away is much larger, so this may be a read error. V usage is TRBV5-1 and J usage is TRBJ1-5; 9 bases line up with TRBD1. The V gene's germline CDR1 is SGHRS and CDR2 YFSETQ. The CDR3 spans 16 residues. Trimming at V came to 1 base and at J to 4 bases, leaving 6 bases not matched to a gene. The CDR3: CASSLTGTGRNQPQHF. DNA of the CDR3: TGCGCCAGCAGCTTGACTGGGACAGGGCGGAATCAGCCCCAGCATTTT.

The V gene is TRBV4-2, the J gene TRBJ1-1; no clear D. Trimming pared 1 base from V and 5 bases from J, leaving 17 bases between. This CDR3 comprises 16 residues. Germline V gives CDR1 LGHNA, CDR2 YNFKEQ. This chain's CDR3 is CASSQGGIGVRTEAFF. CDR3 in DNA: TGTGCCAGCAGCCAAGGGGGTATCGGGGTGCGAACTGAAGCTTTCTTT.

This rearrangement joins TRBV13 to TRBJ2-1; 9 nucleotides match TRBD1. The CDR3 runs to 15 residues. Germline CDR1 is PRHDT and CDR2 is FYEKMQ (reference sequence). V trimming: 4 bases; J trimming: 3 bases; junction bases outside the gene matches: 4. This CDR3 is CASSWDRVSYNEQFF. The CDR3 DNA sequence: TGTGCCAGCAGCTGGGACAGGGTGAGCTACAATGAGCAGTTCTTC. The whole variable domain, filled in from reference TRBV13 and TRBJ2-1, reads AAGVIQSPRHLIKEKRETATLKCYPIPRHDTVYWYQQGPGQDPQFLISFYEKMQSDKGSIPDRFSAQQFSDYHSELNMSSLELGDSALYFCASSWDRVSYNEQFFGPGTRLTVL.

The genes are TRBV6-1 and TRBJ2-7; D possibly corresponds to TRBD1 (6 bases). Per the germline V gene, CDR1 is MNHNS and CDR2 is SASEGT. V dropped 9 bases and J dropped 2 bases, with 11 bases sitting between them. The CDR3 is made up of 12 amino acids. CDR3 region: CASGQGPYEQYF. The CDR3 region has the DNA TGTGCCAGTGGCCAGGGGCCCTACGAGCAGTACTTC.

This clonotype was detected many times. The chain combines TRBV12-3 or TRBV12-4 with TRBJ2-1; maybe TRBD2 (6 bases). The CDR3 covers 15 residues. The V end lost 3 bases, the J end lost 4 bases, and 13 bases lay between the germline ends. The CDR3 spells CASSFSSGYYNEQFF. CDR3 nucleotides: TGTGCCAGCAGTTTTTCCAGCGGGTATTACAATGAGCAGTTCTTC.

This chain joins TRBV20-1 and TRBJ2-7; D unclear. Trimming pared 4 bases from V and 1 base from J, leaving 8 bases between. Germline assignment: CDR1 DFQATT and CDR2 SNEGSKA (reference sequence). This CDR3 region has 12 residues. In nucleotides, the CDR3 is TGCAGTGCTATCATGGGTTCCTACGAGCAGTACGTC. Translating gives CSAIMGSYEQYV.

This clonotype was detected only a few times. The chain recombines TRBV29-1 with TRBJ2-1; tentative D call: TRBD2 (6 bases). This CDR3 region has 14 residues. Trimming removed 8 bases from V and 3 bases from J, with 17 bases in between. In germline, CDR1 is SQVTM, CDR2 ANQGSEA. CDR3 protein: CSSRPSGFYNEQFF. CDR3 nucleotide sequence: TGCAGCTCAAGGCCGAGCGGGTTCTACAATGAGCAGTTCTTC.

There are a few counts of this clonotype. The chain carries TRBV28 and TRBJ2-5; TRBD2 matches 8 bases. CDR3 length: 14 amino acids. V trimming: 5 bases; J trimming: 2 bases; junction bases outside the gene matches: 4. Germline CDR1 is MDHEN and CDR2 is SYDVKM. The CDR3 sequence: CASSQVAGQETQYF. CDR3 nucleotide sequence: TGTGCCAGCAGTCAAGTAGCGGGACAAGAGACCCAGTACTTC.

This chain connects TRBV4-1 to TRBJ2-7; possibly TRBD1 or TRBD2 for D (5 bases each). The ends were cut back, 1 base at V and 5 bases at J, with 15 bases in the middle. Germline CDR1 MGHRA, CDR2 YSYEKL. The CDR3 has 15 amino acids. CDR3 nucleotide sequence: TGCGCCAGCAGCCAAGTCAATCAGAGGGGTCACGAGCAGTACGTC. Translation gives CASSQVNQRGHEQYV.

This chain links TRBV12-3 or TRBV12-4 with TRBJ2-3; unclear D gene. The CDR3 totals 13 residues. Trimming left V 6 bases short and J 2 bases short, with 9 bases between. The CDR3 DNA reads TGTGCCAGCAGCGAAGGCCTCACAGATACGCAGTATTTT. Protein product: CASSEGLTDTQYF.

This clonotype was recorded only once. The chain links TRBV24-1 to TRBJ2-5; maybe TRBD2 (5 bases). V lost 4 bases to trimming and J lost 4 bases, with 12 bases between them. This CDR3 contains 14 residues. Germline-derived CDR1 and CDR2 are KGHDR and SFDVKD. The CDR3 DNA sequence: TGTGCCACCAGTGACCCGCGGACTGGAGAGACCCAGTACTTC. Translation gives CATSDPRTGETQYF.

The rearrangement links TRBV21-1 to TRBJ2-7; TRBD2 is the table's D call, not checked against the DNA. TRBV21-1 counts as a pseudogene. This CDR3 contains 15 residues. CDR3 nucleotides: TGTGCCAGCAGCAATCGGAGCGGCTCGTCCTACGAGCAGTACGTC. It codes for CASSNRSGSSYEQYV.